Sequencing of this TCR beta chain was carried out in a study of early T cells in non-severe SARS-CoV-2 infection. TCRdb ran MiXCR on the 5' RACE reads and lists one entry per CDR3 protein. The data show some 18,000 distinct CDR3 sequences, under 6.5% seen once. With regard to this clonotype: Possible read error: a much larger clone is one base away.

The germline gives CDR1 SGHTA, CDR2 FQGNSA. The CDR3 is 15 amino acids. This receptor was identified in an adult who was a healthcare worker with PCR-confirmed SARS-CoV-2 infection or an uninfected control (not recorded which). The chain recombines TRBV7-2 with TRBJ2-3; 9 bases are a match to TRBD2. Source material: whole blood. The DNA for the CDR3 is TGTGTCAGCAGCTTAGCGGGACTAGCCACAGATACGCAGTATTTT. Translation gives CVSSLAGLATDTQYF.